This T cell receptor (beta chain) is drawn from a study of blood T cell repertoires in COVID-19. Study overall: Samples of COVID-19 (acute and convalescent) were obtained from the United States, Italy and Spain.

Profiling relied on immunoSEQ multiplex PCR, and the TCRdb table lists in-frame clones only, not all of them. This table holds roughly 100,000 clones, 85% to 90% found once. This CDR3 is built from 14 residues. The V and J ends lost 0 bases and 4 bases respectively, with 11 bases between them. Germline assignment: CDR1 SGHRS and CDR2 YFSETQ. Material for sequencing was peripheral blood. The sequence was collected from a human donor in a cohort sampled during active COVID-19. This chain uses TRBV5-1 with TRBJ2-7; D ambiguous. CDR3 sequence reads: CASSLGSGAYEQYF. The DNA for the CDR3 is TGCGCCAGCAGCTTGGGCAGTGGAGCTTACGAGCAGTACTTC.